Sequencing of this TCR beta chain was carried out in a study of cytomegalovirus exposure and HLA in healthy donors. General study findings and limits: The authors later found TCR association rates varying by HLA locus, with DRB1 most and HLA-C fewest. Presence/absence analyses assumed roughly uniform sequencing depth across donors.

The CDR3 runs to 12 residues. Trimming removed 3 bases from V and 8 bases from J, with 9 bases in between. Germline assignment: CDR1 SGDLS and CDR2 YYNGEE. Of note for this clone: The antigen remains undetermined.

The study ran its PCR with 60 Vbeta and 13 Jbeta primers. Only in-frame clones appear in the TCRdb table, and some are missing; sequencing was by immunoSEQ multiplex PCR. The repertoire includes about 82,000 clones, 70% to 75% of them detected once, and around 6.4% sits in the top ten. Sequenced material: PBMCs. The TCR originated in a woman aged 45-65 years in good health and CMV-seropositive. The chain carries TRBV9 and TRBJ2-1; D remains unclear. The CDR3 nucleotides are TGTGCCAGCAGCGAACAGAACGATGAGCAGTTCTTC. Its translation is CASSEQNDEQFF.